The entry below describes one T cell receptor beta chain. Its ends do not fully match the called genes, so a read error is possible. The sample comes from a study of CD8+CD57+ T cells in acquired aplastic anemia. The wider study: On average, sorted CD4+ and CD8+ cells gave 3.2 ug of DNA.

It was genomic DNA that served as the template for profiling TCR beta VDJ and CDR3. Using its own MiXCR run on the reads, TCRdb lists one record per CDR3 protein. The table includes approximately 180,000 distinct CDR3 sequences, 50% to 65% detected once. This CDR3 region has 12 residues. CDR1 SEHNR and CDR2 FQNEAQ come from the germline V gene (reference sequence). The patients chosen for sequencing had shown expansion of CD8+CD57+ cells (detected by flow cytometry). This TCR was sampled from a human donor with aplastic anemia. The J gene is TRBJ1-5, the V gene TRBV7-9; D gene unclear. The sequenced sample was sorted CD4+, CD8+, or CD8+CD57+ T cells (not recorded which) from PBMCs. The CDR3 sequence is CAGSLGNQPQHF. CDR3 in DNA: TGTGCCGGCAGCTTAGGAAATCAGCCCCAGCATTTT.